The next 6 T cell receptor beta chains were all read from a single sample in a study of cytomegalovirus exposure and HLA in healthy donors. Both 60 Vbeta primers and 13 Jbeta primers went into the PCR. Profiling relied on immunoSEQ multiplex PCR, and the TCRdb table lists in-frame clones only, not all of them. The sample yields 110,000 or so clones, over 60% seen once. Specimen: PBMCs. The source of these receptors is a man aged 18 to 29 in good health and CMV-seropositive.

This clone was counted between two and nine times. The V call is TRBV2, the J call TRBJ2-7, with D possibly TRBD2 on 5 matching bases. Trimming removed 6 bases at V and 0 bases at J, with 9 bases between. The CDR3 has 13 residues. Germline V gene lookup returns CDR1 SNHLY and CDR2 FYNNEI. The CDR3: CASRSGFSYEQYF. CDR3 bases: TGTGCCAGCAGAAGCGGCTTCTCCTACGAGCAGTACTTC.

The chain combines TRBV4-2 with TRBJ2-1, with 11 bases lining up with TRBD2. This CDR3 has 15 amino acids. Trimming removed 5 bases from V and 5 bases from J; junction bases left unmatched: 5. CDR1 and CDR2 from the germline V gene are LGHNA and YNFKEQ. CDR3 amino acids: CASSETSGGNNEQFF. DNA of the CDR3: TGTGCCAGCAGCGAAACTAGCGGGGGAAACAATGAGCAGTTCTTC.

The chain carries TRBV15 and TRBJ2-1, with D perhaps matching TRBD2 (5 bases). Deletions cut 0 bases from V and 6 bases from J, with 9 bases between. This CDR3 region has 14 residues. Germline CDR1 and CDR2: LNHNV and YYDKDF (reference sequence). The DNA for the CDR3 is TGTGCCACCAGCAGAGAAGGACTGAGCAATGAGCAGTTCTTC. Amino acids: CATSREGLSNEQFF.

The chain is built from TRBV6-6 and TRBJ2-4; 8 nucleotides line up with TRBD1. The CDR3 has 14 residues. Germline-derived CDR1 and CDR2 are MNHNY and SVGAGI (reference sequence). The ends lost 5 bases at V and 8 bases at J; junction bases unmatched: 8. The CDR3 loop reads CASSRQGLRDIQYF. The CDR3 DNA reads TGTGCCAGCAGTCGACAGGGGTTAAGGGACATTCAGTACTTC.

The CDR3 reads CASSFILLAGKANTGELFF. In DNA, the CDR3 is TGTGCCAGCAGCTTTATACTACTAGCGGGGAAAGCGAACACCGGGGAGCTGTTTTTT. The genes are TRBV5-5 and TRBJ2-2, with 10 bases fitting TRBD2. This CDR3 comprises 19 residues. Germline V CDR1 and CDR2: SGHKS, YYEKEE (reference sequence). V shed 2 bases, J shed 0 bases, and the junction held 10 bases outside the gene matches.

V gene TRBV2 combines with J gene TRBJ2-5; 13 positions agree with TRBD2. Germline V gene sequence: CDR1 SNHLY, CDR2 FYNNEI. Losses at the gene ends were 6 bases for V and 1 base for J; bases not matched to a gene: 2. The CDR3 extends over 15 amino acids. CDR3 sequence (DNA): TGTGCCAGCAGACGGACTAGCGGGAGCCAAGAGACCCAGTACTTC. It is translated as CASRRTSGSQETQYF.